The 31 T cell receptor beta chains below were found in one sample sequenced in a study of T cells in Graves' hyperthyroidism and ophthalmopathy. RNA transcripts were the template for amplifying TCR beta CDR3 regions. HTBI primers were used for first-round RT-PCR of the TCR CDR3. TCRdb processed the multiplex PCR reads anew with MiXCR; each CDR3 protein has one entry. This sample carries approximately 590,000 distinct CDR3 sequences, approximately 14% of them seen once, and the ten largest clones take around 7.8%. The source material was blood. The receptor source for this set is a woman aged 25 to 39 with Graves' hyperthyroidism.

The sample holds many counts of this clonotype. The gene calls are TRBV7-2 and TRBJ2-3, with TRBD2 as a possible D gene (5 bases). Per the germline V gene, CDR1 is SGHTA and CDR2 is FQGNSA. V was trimmed by 8 bases and J by 0 bases, leaving 15 bases between them. The CDR3 is 15 amino acids. CDR3 in DNA: TGTGCCAGCGTCGAAGGAGGAGCTAGCACAGATACGCAGTATTTT. Translation: CASVEGGASTDTQYF.

The gene calls are TRBV27 and TRBJ2-7; possible D gene TRBD2, 5 bases. Germline-derived CDR1 and CDR2 are MNHEY and SMNVEV (reference sequence). CDR3 length equals 12 residues. The V end was cut by 8 bases, the J end by 6 bases, with 14 bases between. The CDR3 reads CASLGGAGEQYF. The CDR3 coding sequence is TGTGCCAGCCTAGGAGGAGCCGGCGAGCAGTACTTC.

In this sample, this clonotype turned up a few times. The V call is TRBV15, the J call TRBJ1-1; D uncertain. The V end lost 1 base, the J end lost 0 bases, and 6 bases lay between the germline ends. The CDR3 covers 14 residues. Germline V gene data show CDR1 as LNHNV and CDR2 as YYDKDF (reference sequence). The CDR3 sequence: CATSRAGMNTEAFF. CDR3 in DNA: TGTGCCACCAGCAGAGCCGGGATGAACACTGAAGCTTTCTTT.

This clonotype appeared many times. The rearrangement uses TRBV18 and TRBJ1-4, with D uncertain. The CDR3 consists of 13 residues. Germline loops: CDR1 KGHSH, CDR2 LQKENI. V was clipped by 3 bases and J by 8 bases, with 10 bases between them. The DNA for the CDR3 is TGTGCCAGCTCACCGTATGGAGGAGAAAAACTGTTTTTT. Encoded protein: CASSPYGGEKLFF.

This clonotype was counted at least ten times. The chain is built from TRBV20-1 and TRBJ1-1; the D gene is possibly TRBD1 (6 bases). The CDR3 has 14 residues. Trimming pared 2 bases from V and 0 bases from J, leaving 10 bases between. CDR1 is DFQATT, CDR2 SNEGSKA, per germline (reference sequence). Here the CDR3 reads CSARNDRLNTEAFF. CDR3 bases: TGCAGTGCTAGAAATGACAGGTTGAACACTGAAGCTTTCTTT.

This clonotype was seen repeatedly, ten times or more. The chain links TRBV27 to TRBJ2-1; D remains ambiguous. The CDR3 runs to 16 residues. Looked up from germline, CDR1 is MNHEY and CDR2 is SMNVEV (reference sequence). V lost 5 bases and J lost 0, with 14 bases in between. CDR3 amino acids: CASSPLGPSSYNEQFF. CDR3 bases: TGTGCCAGCAGTCCTCTTGGACCCAGCTCCTACAATGAGCAGTTCTTC.

At least ten counts were recorded for this clonotype. This sequence joins TRBV7-2 and TRBJ2-7; maybe TRBD1 (6 bases). From germline, CDR1 is SGHTA and CDR2 FQGNSA. V was pared by 0 bases and J by 5 bases, with 14 bases between. There are 15 residues in the CDR3. The CDR3 region is CASSLAQRGIDEQYF. DNA of the CDR3: TGTGCCAGCAGCTTAGCCCAGAGGGGGATCGACGAGCAGTACTTC.

The CDR3 spells CASSPGTGPGSLGYTF. CDR3 in DNA: TGTGCCAGCAGTCCCGGGACAGGCCCCGGTTCTCTTGGCTACACCTTC. The chain uses TRBV2 and TRBJ1-2, with 8 nucleotides matching TRBD1. The V segment lost 5 bases and the J segment 7 bases; nucleotides outside the gene matches: 15. Germline CDR1 and CDR2: SNHLY and FYNNEI. This CDR3 region has 16 residues.

Many counts were recorded for this clonotype. The chain carries TRBV20-1 and TRBJ2-7; TRBD2 is a possible D gene (5 bases). V shed 5 bases and J shed 3 bases, with 14 bases lying between them. Per germline, CDR1 DFQATT and CDR2 SNEGSKA (reference sequence). The length of the CDR3 is 13 residues. The DNA for the CDR3 is TGCAGTGCTCGGGATGGACTGATCTACGAGCAGTACTTC. Protein product: CSARDGLIYEQYF.

The chain recombines TRBV30 with TRBJ2-1; D is uncertain. The germline V gene encodes CDR1 GTSNPN and CDR2 SVGIG (reference sequence). The CDR3 loop spans 12 amino acids. Trimming stripped 1 base from V and 6 bases from J, with 7 bases between. Written as DNA, the CDR3 is TGTGCCTGGAGTGCCAGCTCCAATGAGCAGTTCTTC. It yields the protein CAWSASSNEQFF. The whole variable domain, remainder taken from reference TRBV30 and TRBJ2-1, is SQTIHQWPATLVQPVGSPLSLECTVEGTSNPNLYWYRQAAGRGLQLLFYSVGIGQISSEVPQNLSASRPQDRQFILSSKKLLLSDSGFYLCAWSASSNEQFFGPGTRLTVL.

This clonotype was observed a few times. The chain combines TRBV18 with TRBJ1-6; D gene ambiguous. The V end lost 2 bases, the J end lost 7 bases, and 6 bases lay between the germline ends. The CDR3 is made up of 13 amino acids. Germline V gene sequence: CDR1 KGHSH, CDR2 LQKENI. The CDR3 sequence: CASSPSQNSPLHF. Here the CDR3 DNA reads TGTGCCAGCTCACCATCCCAAAATTCACCCCTCCACTTT.

Many counts were recorded for this clonotype. The chain links TRBV2 to TRBJ2-2; 10 bases agree with TRBD1. Per the germline V gene, CDR1 is SNHLY and CDR2 is FYNNEI. There are 15 residues in the CDR3. Trimming at V came to 8 bases and at J to 4 bases, leaving 7 bases not matched to a gene. The CDR3 is CASREGQGSTGELFF. CDR3 DNA: TGTGCCAGCCGCGAGGGACAGGGGAGCACCGGGGAGCTGTTTTTT.

This clonotype was detected a few times. This chain links TRBV5-1 with TRBJ2-2, with 8 nucleotides matching TRBD1. V shed 5 bases, J shed 4 bases, and the junction held 7 bases outside the gene matches. Looked up from germline, CDR1 is SGHRS and CDR2 is YFSETQ. The CDR3 totals 15 residues. CDR3 coding DNA: TGCGCCAGCAGGACAGGGGTTGAAAGCACCGGGGAGCTGTTTTTT. It specifies CASRTGVESTGELFF.

The CDR3 spells CASSPPASSNQPQHF. The DNA for the CDR3 is TGTGCCAGCTCACCACCGGCCAGTAGCAATCAGCCCCAGCATTTT. The gene calls are TRBV18 and TRBJ1-5; D is ambiguous. V was pared by 0 bases and J by 0 bases, with 6 bases between. Germline CDR1 KGHSH, CDR2 LQKENI. The CDR3 extends over 15 amino acids.

This clonotype occurred many times. The V call is TRBV27, the J call TRBJ1-6; D possibly corresponds to TRBD1 (5 bases). Germline V gives CDR1 MNHEY, CDR2 SMNVEV (reference sequence). CDR3 length: 19 residues. Trimming shortened V by 7 bases and J by 0 bases, and 22 bases separated the two germline ends. The CDR3 DNA follows: TGTGCCAGCAAGCCACTGAAACCCAGGGAGAGCTCCTATAATTCACCCCTCCACTTT. The encoded protein is CASKPLKPRESSYNSPLHF.

The chain recombines TRBV20-1 with TRBJ2-7; the D is unclear. Germline V gene lookup returns CDR1 DFQATT and CDR2 SNEGSKA (reference sequence). The ends were cut back, 6 bases at V and 0 bases at J, with 6 bases in the middle. The CDR3 sequence is 11 residues long. This CDR3 reads CSAVTSYEQYF. In DNA form, the CDR3 reads TGCAGTGCGGTTACCTCCTACGAGCAGTACTTC.

This clonotype came up many times. V is TRBV6-2 or TRBV6-3 and J is TRBJ2-7, with D maybe TRBD1 (6 bases). V was trimmed by 6 bases and J by 7 bases, leaving 13 bases between them. In germline, CDR1 is MNHEY, CDR2 SVGEGT. This CDR3 comprises 12 residues. The DNA for the CDR3 is TGTGCCAGCAGCCAGACAGGTCGAGAGCAGTACTTC. Translating it yields CASSQTGREQYF.

The table lists this clonotype with many counts. The chain links TRBV7-6 to TRBJ1-4; D is perhaps TRBD1 (5 bases). CDR1 and CDR2 from the germline V gene are SGHVS and FNYEAQ. V was cut by 2 bases and J by 0 bases, with 16 bases left in between. The CDR3 consists of 18 residues. CDR3 sequence (DNA): TGTGCCAGCAGCTTACACCTAAGACAGACTGCAACTAATGAAAAACTGTTTTTT. Its protein product is CASSLHLRQTATNEKLFF.

In regard to this clonotype: Mismatch with germline at one junction end may stem from a read error. The V gene is TRBV18, the J gene TRBJ2-2, with D possibly matching TRBD2 (6 bases). CDR1 is KGHSH, CDR2 LQKENI, per germline. This CDR3 has 15 amino acids. CDR3 in amino acids: CASSPRGASTGGLFF. CDR3 nucleotides: TGTGCCAGCTCACCACGGGGCGCAAGCACCGGGGGGCTGTTTTTT. Combining the CDR3 with reference TRBV18 and TRBJ2-2 gives the whole variable domain NAGVMQNPRHLVRRRGQEARLRCSPMKGHSHVYWYRQLPEEGLKFMVYLQKENIIDESGMPKERFSAEFPKEGPSILRIQQVVRGDSAAYFCASSPRGASTGGLFFGEGSRLTVL.

This clonotype has at least ten counts. V gene TRBV2 combines with J gene TRBJ2-7; 11 nucleotides align to TRBD1. The V gene's germline CDR1 is SNHLY and CDR2 FYNNEI. V was pared by 6 bases and J by 6 bases, with 1 base of the junction left unmatched. The CDR3 is 12 amino acids. This chain's CDR3 is CASSGTGGEQYF. The CDR3 region has the DNA TGTGCCAGCAGCGGGACAGGGGGCGAGCAGTACTTC.

This clonotype has ten or more counts. The chain uses TRBV29-1 and TRBJ1-1, with D perhaps TRBD1 (5 bases). Germline V lookup: CDR1 SQVTM, CDR2 ANQGSEA. V was trimmed by 3 bases and J by 4 bases, leaving 15 bases between them. This CDR3 is built from 14 residues. CDR3 coding DNA: TGCAGCGTTGAGGGTCGGGGGTTTGGCACTGAAGCTTTCTTT. Translation gives CSVEGRGFGTEAFF.

At least ten counts were recorded for this clonotype. CDR3 sequence: CASSLRLAVDTGELFF. In DNA, the CDR3 is TGTGCCAGCAGTTTACGACTAGCGGTCGACACCGGGGAGCTGTTTTTT. The J gene is TRBJ2-2, the V gene TRBV28, with 9 bases aligning to TRBD2. This CDR3 has 16 amino acids. CDR1 is MDHEN and CDR2 is SYDVKM in the germline V gene. V shed 2 bases, J shed 3 bases, and the junction held 4 bases outside the gene matches.

Only a few counts were recorded for this clonotype. The rearrangement links TRBV7-3 to TRBJ2-5; the D gene is possibly TRBD2 (7 bases). CDR1 and CDR2 from the germline V gene are SGHTA and FQGTGA. The CDR3 spans 16 residues. V lost 6 bases to trimming and J lost 5 bases, with 22 bases between them. CDR3 sequence (DNA): TGTGCCAGCAGTTTAGGGGGAGGGGGGTACGGGGAGACCCAGTACTTC. Protein product: CASSLGGGGYGETQYF.

At least ten counts were recorded for this clonotype. The gene calls are TRBV12-3 or TRBV12-4 and TRBJ1-1; 7 bases map to TRBD1. The ends lost 6 bases at V and 7 bases at J; junction bases unmatched: 2. This CDR3 is 11 amino acids long. CDR3 bases: TGTGCCAGCAGGCGGGACAGTGAAGCTTTCTTT. Protein sequence: CASRRDSEAFF.

This clonotype has at least ten counts. The chain recombines TRBV7-3 with TRBJ2-1; 9 nucleotides agree with TRBD1. The CDR3 totals 15 residues. Trimming removed 5 bases from V and 2 bases from J; junction bases left unmatched: 4. Germline CDR1 reads SGHTA; CDR2 reads FQGTGA. CDR3 nucleotide sequence: TGTGCCAGCAGCCCTACAGGGGGCGCCTACAATGAGCAGTTCTTC. As protein: CASSPTGGAYNEQFF.

This clonotype was observed at least ten times. V is TRBV27 and J is TRBJ1-1; D is unresolved. V shed 2 bases and J shed 5 bases, with 12 bases lying between them. Germline V lookup: CDR1 MNHEY, CDR2 SMNVEV (reference sequence). The CDR3 is made up of 14 amino acids. CDR3 loop: CASSLGGSDTEAFF. CDR3 bases: TGTGCCAGCAGTTTAGGAGGGAGCGATACTGAAGCTTTCTTT.

The sample holds many counts of this clonotype. The chain carries TRBV3-1 and TRBJ1-4; D remains ambiguous. The CDR3 has 16 residues. The germline V gene encodes CDR1 LGHDT and CDR2 YNNKEL (reference sequence). V shed 5 bases and J shed 8 bases, with 21 bases lying between them. The CDR3 loop is CASSADVGQIGEKLFF. CDR3 DNA sequence: TGTGCCAGCAGCGCCGATGTAGGGCAGATAGGCGAAAAACTGTTTTTT.

There are a few counts of this clonotype. The chain couples TRBV6-5 to TRBJ1-2; D may be TRBD1 (6 bases). Trimming took 2 bases from V and 2 from J, leaving 9 bases between them. There are 14 residues in the CDR3. The germline gives CDR1 MNHEY, CDR2 SVGAGI. CDR3 loop: CASSYAGDNYGYTF. The CDR3 nucleotides read TGTGCCAGCAGTTACGCAGGGGACAACTATGGCTACACCTTC.

This clonotype was counted at least ten times. The CDR3 nucleotides read TGTGCCAGCAGTTACGTCGGACAGATTTACGAGCAGTACTTC. It encodes CASSYVGQIYEQYF. The chain is built from TRBV6-5 and TRBJ2-7; D possibly corresponds to TRBD1 (6 bases). Germline V gives CDR1 MNHEY, CDR2 SVGAGI. This CDR3 has 14 amino acids. The V end lost 2 bases, the J end lost 4 bases, and 12 bases lay between the germline ends.

Ten or more counts support this clonotype. This chain connects TRBV7-9 to TRBJ2-5; D uncertain. Germline CDR1 is SEHNR and CDR2 is FQNEAQ (reference sequence). The ends were cut back, 0 bases at V and 5 bases at J, with 13 bases in the middle. The CDR3 has 15 amino acids. CDR3 nucleotides: TGTGCCAGCAGCTTAGCGCCCGGAGTTGAGGAGACCCAGTACTTC. It encodes CASSLAPGVEETQYF.

The sample holds many counts of this clonotype. The chain recombines TRBV10-3 with TRBJ2-1, with D perhaps assigned TRBD1 or TRBD2 (5 bases each). V was trimmed by 7 bases and J by 10 bases, leaving 20 bases between them. The CDR3 runs to 14 residues. CDR1 and CDR2 from the germline V gene are ENHRY and SYGVKD. As DNA, the CDR3 is TGTGCCATCAACCGGGACCAGGCGAGTCGGGAGCAGTTCTTC. This sequence encodes CAINRDQASREQFF.